The 30 T cell receptor beta chains listed next were all sequenced from one sample in a study of metastatic and nonmetastatic thyroid tumors. Treatment of any kind had been given to no patient before thyroid surgery. TCRdb re-processed the PCR reads through MiXCR. The data contain 20,000 or so clones, more than 9% of them singletons. The sequenced sample consisted of blood. The receptors come from a male donor with papillary thyroid cancer or a benign thyroid nodule (not recorded which). Some clones in this sample may be carry-over from other donors' samples.

This clone has a count of ten or more. This chain uses TRBV27 with TRBJ2-7, with D unclear. Germline loops: CDR1 MNHEY, CDR2 SMNVEV (reference sequence). This CDR3 contains 15 residues. Trimming left V 3 bases short and J 0 bases short, with 12 bases between. For the CDR3, the DNA is TGTGCCAGCAGTTTCTCGGAAACCCTCTCCTACGAGCAGTACTTC. Residues: CASSFSETLSYEQYF.

This clone was found many times. The rearrangement links TRBV20-1 to TRBJ2-4; D gene unclear. The V end lost 5 bases, the J end lost 8 bases, and 13 bases lay between the germline ends. The germline gives CDR1 DFQATT, CDR2 SNEGSKA (reference sequence). The CDR3 contains 12 residues. The CDR3 nucleotides read TGCAGTGCTGGAGCAGATGGGGACATTCAGTACTTC. This encodes CSAGADGDIQYF.

This clone turned up a few times. A read error is possible here, since a much larger clone lies one base away. The chain links TRBV7-2 to TRBJ2-3, with 7 bases matching TRBD2. The CDR3 is made up of 15 amino acids. Germline trimming cut 5 bases from V and 3 bases from J; bases unmatched to any gene: 8. Per germline, CDR1 SGHTA and CDR2 FQGNSA. DNA for the CDR3: TGTGCCAGCAGCCCAGCGGGAACGCGAACAGATACGCAGTATTTT. Residues: CASSPAGTRTDTQYF.

This clone is categorized as medium-sized. The V gene is TRBV6-1, the J gene TRBJ2-2; D may be TRBD1 (5 bases). This CDR3 has 14 amino acids. CDR1 is MNHNS, CDR2 SASEGT, per germline. Trimming cost V 7 bases and J 6 bases, with 15 bases left between them. The CDR3 bases are TGTGCCAGCATTGGCAGGGTAAATCCCGGGGAGCTGTTTTTT. Its protein product is CASIGRVNPGELFF.

This clone is medium-sized within its sample. The V gene is TRBV27, the J gene TRBJ2-3; TRBD2 matches 7 bases. The CDR3 runs to 15 residues. Germline lookup yields CDR1 MNHEY and CDR2 SMNVEV (reference sequence). After removal of 6 bases from V and 3 bases from J, the junction contained 9 bases not matched to a gene. The DNA for the CDR3 is TGTGCCAGCAGGACGGGGGGAGGGGAGACAGATACGCAGTATTTT. It encodes CASRTGGGETDTQYF.

The chain recombines TRBV20-1 with TRBJ1-6; possibly TRBD1 for D (5 bases). V was pared by 5 bases and J by 6 bases, with 17 bases between. Germline V lookup: CDR1 DFQATT, CDR2 SNEGSKA (reference sequence). This CDR3 region has 15 residues. Written as DNA, the CDR3 is TGCAGTGCTCCGGGGCGGGGGGTCGGTAATTCACCCCTCCACTTT. Translating it yields CSAPGRGVGNSPLHF.

There are many counts of this clone. This sequence joins TRBV20-1 and TRBJ2-2, with 16 bases identical to TRBD2. The V segment lost 5 bases and the J segment 6 bases; nucleotides outside the gene matches: 12. Germline V gene lookup returns CDR1 DFQATT and CDR2 SNEGSKA (reference sequence). There are 18 residues in the CDR3. The CDR3 nucleotides are TGCAGTGCTCCCTACTTGGGACTAGCGGGAGGGAAGGCCGGGGAGCTGTTTTTT. As protein: CSAPYLGLAGGKAGELFF.

The sample holds many counts of this clone. The chain carries TRBV7-9 and TRBJ2-7, with 8 bases identical to TRBD1. Germline CDR1 is SEHNR and CDR2 is FQNEAQ (reference sequence). This CDR3 is 13 amino acids long. Trimming cost V 4 bases and J 7 bases; bases outside gene matches: 6. CDR3 sequence (DNA): TGTGCCAGCAGCTCAAAGACAGGGGAGGAGCAGTACTTC. Translation gives CASSSKTGEEQYF.

In its sample, this clone was seen many times. This sequence joins TRBV20-1 and TRBJ2-2; 10 bases line up with TRBD1. The CDR3 runs 17 residues. The J segment lost 6 bases and the V segment lost 3 bases, leaving 13 bases of the junction unmatched. CDR1 is DFQATT and CDR2 is SNEGSKA in the germline V gene (reference sequence). The CDR3 spells CSARASRRTGGSGELFF. The CDR3 region has the DNA TGCAGTGCTAGGGCTTCGAGAAGGACAGGGGGGTCCGGGGAGCTGTTTTTT.

This clone appeared many times. No DNA is shown, since the ends of the CDR3 on it are uncertain; the CDR3 is the one TCRdb lists. V and J are TRBV2 and TRBJ2-1; the DNA was not compared with TRBD2, the D call given in the table. Both ends counted, the CDR3 spans 15 residues. The germline CDR1 and CDR2 sequences are SNHLY and FYNNEI. Here the CDR3 reads CASSPRVGSGTSEFF.

By sample fraction, this clone is medium-sized. The genes are TRBV6-1 and TRBJ1-5; TRBD1 matches 9 bases. This CDR3 is 14 amino acids long. CDR1 is MNHNS and CDR2 is SASEGT in the germline V gene. The trim removed 5 bases at V and 6 bases at J, leaving 5 bases unmatched. CDR3 in DNA: TGTGCCAGCAGTACGGGACAGGGCCCTCAGCCCCAGCATTTT. Translated, it gives CASSTGQGPQPQHF.

This clone is termed medium-sized (0.01 to 0.1%). The genes are TRBV27 and TRBJ2-7; a weak D match, TRBD1 (6 bases). The CDR3 extends over 16 amino acids. V lost 5 bases and J lost 4, with 21 bases in between. Germline CDR1 and CDR2: MNHEY and SMNVEV (reference sequence). CDR3 bases: TGTGCCAGCAGTCCTCAGGGGCTAAACACGTTATACGAGCAGTACTTC. Its translation is CASSPQGLNTLYEQYF.

This clone was counted between two and nine times. The chain combines TRBV6-1 with TRBJ1-6; no clear D gene. Germline V lookup: CDR1 MNHNS, CDR2 SASEGT. V shed 9 bases and J shed 10 bases, with 10 bases lying between them. The length of the CDR3 is 11 residues. The CDR3 DNA reads as TGTGCCAGAGGTGATCCCTCACCCCTCCACTTT. Translated: CARGDPSPLHF.

In this sample, this clone turned up many times. This chain joins TRBV12-3 or TRBV12-4 and TRBJ1-1, with D tentatively TRBD1 (5 bases). With 6 bases removed from V and 5 bases from J, the gap between germline ends came to 19 bases. There are 15 residues in the CDR3. The CDR3 is CASSSTGTLRTEAFF. CDR3 nucleotide sequence: TGTGCCAGCAGCTCGACCGGGACCCTTAGGACTGAAGCTTTCTTT.

By share of the sample, this clone is medium-sized. The CDR3, as DNA: TGTGCCAGCAGTGAAGCCAAGCCCTTAGCTTTTCTATACAATGAGCAGTTCTTC. The encoded protein is CASSEAKPLAFLYNEQFF. The chain combines TRBV6-1 with TRBJ2-1; no clear D. The CDR3 runs to 18 residues. Per the germline V gene, CDR1 is MNHNS and CDR2 is SASEGT. V gave up 0 bases and J gave up 4 bases, with 19 bases separating them.

In its sample, this clone was seen a few times. The chain combines TRBV30 with TRBJ2-7; weak D call: TRBD2 (5 bases). Germline CDR1 and CDR2: GTSNPN and SVGIG (reference sequence). This CDR3 has 12 amino acids. V was shortened by 3 bases and J by 7 bases, with 13 bases between the two germline ends. The CDR3 coding sequence is TGTGCCTGGAGCTATAGCGATGAAGAGCAGTACTTC. Encoded protein: CAWSYSDEEQYF. Full variable domain (remainder filled in from reference TRBV30 and TRBJ2-7): SQTIHQWPATLVQPVGSPLSLECTVEGTSNPNLYWYRQAAGRGLQLLFYSVGIGQISSEVPQNLSASRPQDRQFILSSKKLLLSDSGFYLCAWSYSDEEQYFGPGTRLTVT.

This chain uses TRBV28 with TRBJ2-1; 15 positions match TRBD2. The CDR3 is made up of 17 amino acids. Germline V gene data show CDR1 as MDHEN and CDR2 as SYDVKM. The ends lost 3 bases at V and 4 bases at J; junction bases unmatched: 4. The CDR3 region is CASSLPGTSGRYNEQFF. For the CDR3, the DNA is TGTGCCAGCAGTTTGCCCGGGACTAGCGGGAGGTACAATGAGCAGTTCTTC.

The chain couples TRBV11-2 to TRBJ2-3; D tentatively reads TRBD1 or TRBD2 (5 bases each). CDR1 is SGHAT, CDR2 FQNNGV, per germline. Trimming pared 5 bases from V and 4 bases from J, leaving 13 bases between. The CDR3 has 14 residues. The CDR3 sequence: CASSPSLGADTQYF. Here the CDR3 DNA reads TGTGCCAGCAGCCCCTCGCTGGGGGCAGATACGCAGTATTTT.

The chain uses TRBV19 and TRBJ1-5; 8 positions agree with TRBD1. Trimming removed 5 bases from V and 4 bases from J; junction bases left unmatched: 10. Germline values: CDR1 LNHDA, CDR2 SQIVND (reference sequence). The CDR3 is 16 amino acids. As DNA, the CDR3 is TGTGCCAGTAGTCCTCCCCGGACAGGGTCAAATCAGCCCCAGCATTTT. It encodes CASSPPRTGSNQPQHF.

The table lists this clone with many counts. V usage is TRBV9 and J usage is TRBJ2-3; TRBD2 matches 7 bases. Trimming removed 3 bases from V and 2 bases from J; junction bases left unmatched: 6. Germline lookup yields CDR1 SGDLS and CDR2 YYNGEE. The CDR3 sequence is 15 residues long. In DNA, the CDR3 is TGTGCCAGCAGCGAGGGACTATTCCTCACAGATACGCAGTATTTT. Translating it yields CASSEGLFLTDTQYF. Variable domain in full (rest from reference TRBV9 and TRBJ2-3): DSGVTQTPKHLITATGQRVTLRCSPRSGDLSVYWYQQSLDQGLQFLIQYYNGEERAKGNILERFSAQQFPDLHSELNLSSLELGDSALYFCASSEGLFLTDTQYFGPGTRLTVL.

About this clone: Germline and junction disagree at one end, which may indicate a read error. The same CDR3 can be traced to other DNA sequences in this sample. The rearrangement uses TRBV7-6 and TRBJ2-1, with D uncertain. Germline values: CDR1 SGHVS, CDR2 FNYEAQ. The CDR3 runs 16 residues. This chain's CDR3 is CASSLEAASSYNEQFF. DNA of the CDR3: TGTGCAAGCAGCCTAGAGGCGGCTAGCTCCTACAATGAGCAGTTCTTC.

In its sample, this clone was seen many times. This chain links TRBV30 with TRBJ2-7; TRBD2 agrees at 12 bases. Per the germline V gene, CDR1 is GTSNPN and CDR2 is SVGIG (reference sequence). The CDR3 runs 14 residues. With 6 bases clipped from V and 2 bases from J, the junction kept 5 bases outside the gene matches. CDR3 protein: CACGLAGRAYEQYF. CDR3 DNA sequence: TGTGCCTGTGGACTAGCGGGGCGGGCCTACGAGCAGTACTTC.

This clone was picked up a small number of times. This sample also contains other DNA sequences that code for the same CDR3. The V and J genes are TRBV28 and TRBJ1-6; D is perhaps TRBD1 (5 bases). The V gene lost 6 bases and the J gene lost 7 bases, with 16 bases spanning the gap. Germline CDR1 reads MDHEN; CDR2 reads SYDVKM. This CDR3 is 15 amino acids long. The CDR3 loop is CASRGTPTGNSPLHF. Here the CDR3 DNA reads TGTGCCAGCAGGGGGACCCCGACGGGAAATTCACCCCTCCACTTT.

This clone was counted many times. The V and J genes are TRBV12-3 or TRBV12-4 and TRBJ2-4, with TRBD2 matching over 11 bases. With 3 bases clipped from V and 0 bases from J, the junction kept 4 bases outside the gene matches. The CDR3 length is 17 residues. This chain's CDR3 is CASSLGLAVIAKNIQYF. The DNA of the CDR3 is TGTGCCAGCAGTTTGGGACTAGCGGTAATAGCCAAAAACATTCAGTACTTC.

This clone was found a few times. J is TRBJ2-1 and V is TRBV6-2 or TRBV6-3; 8 bases agree with TRBD2. The length of the CDR3 is 17 residues. V trimming: 5 bases; J trimming: 0 bases; junction bases outside the gene matches: 9. Per germline, CDR1 MNHEY and CDR2 SVGEGT. CDR3 nucleotide sequence: TGTGCCAGCAGTCGACTAGCGAGGGGTAGCTCCTACAATGAGCAGTTCTTC. It encodes CASSRLARGSSYNEQFF.

This clone was seen many times. The J gene is TRBJ2-5, the V gene TRBV7-8; 8 positions agree with TRBD1. Trimming took 4 bases from V and 7 from J; bases not matched to a gene: 8. The length of the CDR3 is 14 residues. Per germline, CDR1 SGHVS and CDR2 FQNEAQ. The CDR3 loop is CASSSTDRVGTQYF. The CDR3 DNA reads TGTGCCAGCAGCTCTACGGACAGGGTGGGGACCCAGTACTTC.

This clone has ten or more counts. J is TRBJ1-2 and V is TRBV16, with a weak D call TRBD1 (5 bases). The CDR3 covers 12 residues. Looked up from germline, CDR1 is KGHSY and CDR2 is FQNENV. The V and J ends lost 1 base and 8 bases respectively, with 8 bases between them. As DNA, the CDR3 is TGTGCCAGCAGCCAATTTTGGGGCGGCTACACCTTC. It codes for CASSQFWGGYTF.

The table lists this clone with many counts. V and J are TRBV2 and TRBJ1-4; D not certain. Trimming cost V 4 bases and J 5 bases, with 11 bases left between them. Per germline, CDR1 SNHLY and CDR2 FYNNEI. The CDR3 contains 14 residues. The CDR3 nucleotides are TGTGCCAGCAGTGGGGCCGGCCTAAATGAAAAACTGTTTTTT. This sequence encodes CASSGAGLNEKLFF.

This clone occurred once. This chain links TRBV20-1 with TRBJ2-5; D is unclear. The V and J ends lost 6 bases and 2 bases respectively, with 4 bases between them. The germline gives CDR1 DFQATT, CDR2 SNEGSKA (reference sequence). There are 10 residues in the CDR3. The CDR3 reads CSAEQETQYF. For the CDR3, the DNA is TGCAGTGCGGAACAAGAGACCCAGTACTTC.

As DNA, the CDR3 is TGTGCCAGCAGGGCCGGGACTACAGATACGCAGTATTTT. This sequence encodes CASRAGTTDTQYF. V and J are TRBV7-3 and TRBJ2-3; D is possibly TRBD2 (6 bases). This CDR3 is built from 13 residues. V gave up 6 bases and J gave up 3 bases, with 10 bases separating them. The germline CDR1 and CDR2 sequences are SGHTA and FQGTGA.